Shown below are 26 T cell receptor beta chains from a single sample sequenced in a study of cytomegalovirus exposure and HLA in healthy donors. With 60 Vbeta and 13 Jbeta primers, the PCR was carried out. Profiled with immunoSEQ multiplex PCR; TCRdb holds only in-frame clones, not every one. The table shows some 120,000 clones, with over 65% occurring only once. The sequenced material came from PBMCs. All receptors derive from a woman in her forties in good health and CMV-seronegative.

The genes are TRBV11-1 and TRBJ2-3, with D hard to call. CDR3 length: 15 residues. The V and J ends lost 1 base and 0 bases respectively, with 8 bases between them. Per germline, CDR1 SGHAT and CDR2 FQDESV (reference sequence). Here the CDR3 DNA reads TGTGCCAGCAGCTTAGGTCCGGAGAGCACAGATACGCAGTATTTT. As protein: CASSLGPESTDTQYF.

This clone was seen only once. The chain couples TRBV2 to TRBJ2-5, with 13 positions matching TRBD2. The J call may be mistaken, given a closer DNA end match to TRBJ2-7. Germline V lookup: CDR1 SNHLY, CDR2 FYNNEI. This CDR3 spans 18 amino acids. CDR3 in DNA: TGTGCCAGCAACTCTCCTCCGGGACTAGCGGGATCGTCCTACGAGCAGTACTTC. Translation gives CASNSPPGLAGSSYEQYF.

J is TRBJ2-1 and V is TRBV9, with D uncertain. Germline CDR1 reads SGDLS; CDR2 reads YYNGEE. V dropped 0 bases and J dropped 7 bases, with 5 bases sitting between them. The CDR3 contains 12 residues. This CDR3 reads CASSVDRNEQFF. CDR3 sequence (DNA): TGTGCCAGCAGCGTAGATCGTAATGAGCAGTTCTTC.

The rearrangement joins TRBV10-3 to TRBJ1-2, with D perhaps matching TRBD1 (5 bases). Trimming shortened V by 6 bases and J by 4 bases, and 12 bases separated the two germline ends. This CDR3 spans 13 amino acids. Germline CDR1 reads ENHRY; CDR2 reads SYGVKD. The CDR3 is CAIRLIGGYGYTF. The CDR3 DNA is TGTGCCATCAGGCTTATCGGGGGCTATGGCTACACCTTC.

The CDR3 here is CASSQRGAGALYNEQFF. DNA of the CDR3: TGCGCCAGCAGCCAGAGAGGAGCGGGAGCGCTCTACAATGAGCAGTTCTTC. V usage is TRBV4-1 and J usage is TRBJ2-1; 8 nucleotides agree with TRBD2. V was pared by 3 bases and J by 3 bases, with 10 bases of the junction left unmatched. CDR1 is MGHRA and CDR2 is YSYEKL in the germline V gene. CDR3 length: 17 amino acids.

V usage is TRBV28 and J usage is TRBJ2-3; the match to TRBD2 covers 12 bases. Germline V gene lookup returns CDR1 MDHEN and CDR2 SYDVKM. Trimming at V came to 3 bases and at J to 10 bases, leaving 5 bases not matched to a gene. This CDR3 has 14 residues. Here the CDR3 DNA reads TGTGCCAGCAGTTTTGGACTAGCGGGATTACCGCAGTATTTT. Amino acids: CASSFGLAGLPQYF.

This clone was seen a handful of times. This chain links TRBV6-5 with TRBJ1-4; TRBD1 is a possible D gene (5 bases). This CDR3 has 14 amino acids. Germline CDR1 reads MNHEY; CDR2 reads SVGAGI. Trimming stripped 6 bases from V and 4 bases from J, with 12 bases between. CDR3 protein: CASRPGTVNEKLFF. CDR3 sequence (DNA): TGTGCCAGCAGACCCGGGACTGTTAATGAAAAACTGTTTTTT.

The chain couples TRBV25-1 to TRBJ1-4, with a tentative D call TRBD1 (5 bases). Germline values: CDR1 MGHDK, CDR2 SYGVNS. With 6 bases removed from V and 7 bases from J, the gap between germline ends came to 15 bases. The CDR3 has 14 amino acids. The CDR3 nucleotides are TGTGCCAGCAGCGGGAGGCACAGGACTGAAAAACTGTTTTTT. This sequence encodes CASSGRHRTEKLFF.

V usage is TRBV7-9 and J usage is TRBJ1-6, with TRBD1 matching over 8 bases. The CDR3 consists of 14 residues. With V trimmed by 7 bases and J by 7 bases, 6 bases remained unmatched. CDR1 is SEHNR, CDR2 FQNEAQ, per germline (reference sequence). CDR3 nucleotides: TGTGCCAGCACGTTACAGGGGGGCAATTCACCCCTCCACTTT. Translated: CASTLQGGNSPLHF.

This chain joins TRBV14 and TRBJ2-7, with D possibly TRBD1 on 6 matching bases. Trimming stripped 2 bases from V and 5 bases from J, with 13 bases between. Germline CDR1 SGHDN, CDR2 FVKESK. CDR3 length: 14 amino acids. The CDR3: CASSQFSQGNEQYF. The CDR3 DNA reads as TGTGCCAGCAGCCAATTTAGTCAGGGGAACGAGCAGTACTTC.

The chain uses TRBV27 and TRBJ1-6, with TRBD1 as a possible D gene (6 bases). The ends were cut back, 5 bases at V and 7 bases at J, with 18 bases in the middle. The CDR3 has 16 amino acids. CDR1 and CDR2 from the germline V gene are MNHEY and SMNVEV (reference sequence). The CDR3 DNA reads as TGTGCCAGCAGTGGGTACAGGGTAGACGCAAATTCACCCCTCCACTTT. Protein: CASSGYRVDANSPLHF.

The chain recombines TRBV6-5 with TRBJ1-1; D is uncertain. The V end was cut by 6 bases, the J end by 1 base, with 9 bases between. The CDR3 length is 13 residues. Germline lookup yields CDR1 MNHEY and CDR2 SVGAGI. The DNA for the CDR3 is TGTGCCAGCAGACTATCAACGAACACTGAAGCTTTCTTT. It encodes CASRLSTNTEAFF.

This chain joins TRBV10-3 and TRBJ2-7, with 9 bases aligning to TRBD2. J lost 5 bases, V lost 0 bases, and 8 bases had no gene match. Germline V gene data show CDR1 as ENHRY and CDR2 as SYGVKD. The CDR3 contains 16 residues. The CDR3 region has the DNA TGTGCCATCAGTGAGTCGTTGGCTAGCGGGAATAACGAGCAGTACTTC. Encoded protein: CAISESLASGNNEQYF.

The genes are TRBV14 and TRBJ2-1; D is perhaps TRBD2 (7 bases). V lost 4 bases to trimming and J lost 0 bases, with 13 bases between them. CDR3 length: 16 residues. The germline gives CDR1 SGHDN, CDR2 FVKESK. The CDR3 reads CASSPPGGRSYNEQFF. The CDR3 region has the DNA TGTGCCAGCAGCCCGCCGGGGGGCCGCTCCTACAATGAGCAGTTCTTC.

The chain employs TRBV18 and TRBJ1-2; D is undetermined. Germline values: CDR1 KGHSH, CDR2 LQKENI. The CDR3 loop spans 17 amino acids. V lost 0 bases, J lost 8 bases, and 22 bases lay in between. The CDR3 spells CASSPPRFSAGYVGYTF. The CDR3 coding sequence is TGTGCCAGCTCACCACCCAGGTTTTCGGCAGGCTATGTCGGCTACACCTTC.

For this clone: The junction departs from germline at one end; a sequencing error may be responsible. The genes are TRBV4-2 and TRBJ2-6; the match to TRBD2 covers 13 bases. Looked up from germline, CDR1 is LGHNA and CDR2 is YNFKEQ. This CDR3 region has 18 residues. The CDR3 coding sequence is TGTGCCAGCAGCCAAGGGACTAGCGGGAGTACTGGGGCCAACGGCCTGACTTTC. This gives the protein CASSQGTSGSTGANGLTF.

The chain couples TRBV5-1 to TRBJ1-5; D might be TRBD1 (5 bases). The V and J ends lost 0 bases and 2 bases respectively, with 9 bases between them. Germline V CDR1 and CDR2: SGHRS, YFSETQ. The CDR3 extends over 15 amino acids. The CDR3 DNA reads as TGCGCCAGCAGCTTGGGGCAGGGTGGCAATCAGCCCCAGCATTTT. This translates into CASSLGQGGNQPQHF.

V usage is TRBV7-6 and J usage is TRBJ1-1, with a possible D match to TRBD1 (5 bases). CDR3 length: 15 residues. CDR1 and CDR2 (germline): SGHVS, FNYEAQ. V was clipped by 1 base and J by 4 bases, with 13 bases between them. CDR3 residues: CASSLGGGRGTEAFF. In nucleotides, the CDR3 is TGTGCCAGCAGCTTAGGTGGGGGGAGGGGCACTGAAGCTTTCTTT.

This sequence joins TRBV19 and TRBJ1-5; 11 bases agree with TRBD1. CDR3 length: 17 residues. V gave up 6 bases and J gave up 5 bases; unmatched junction bases: 12. CDR1 and CDR2 (germline): LNHDA, SQIVND (reference sequence). The CDR3 sequence: CASRLTPWTGGYQPQHF. As DNA, the CDR3 is TGTGCCAGTAGATTAACCCCGTGGACAGGGGGCTATCAGCCCCAGCATTTT.

This chain connects TRBV19 to TRBJ2-1; 7 bases line up with TRBD2. The length of the CDR3 is 16 residues. CDR1 is LNHDA and CDR2 is SQIVND in the germline V gene (reference sequence). V lost 6 bases and J lost 5; bases outside the gene matches: 13. Here the CDR3 DNA reads TGTGCCAGTAGCAAAAGGGCTAGCGGAGGGGACAATGAGCAGTTCTTC. Translation gives CASSKRASGGDNEQFF.

The rearrangement joins TRBV19 to TRBJ1-1, with 8 bases aligning to TRBD1. J lost 1 base, V lost 3 bases, and 1 base had no gene match. The germline CDR1 and CDR2 sequences are LNHDA and SQIVND (reference sequence). CDR3 size: 14 residues. In DNA, the CDR3 is TGTGCCAGTAGTATGGGGACAGGGAACACTGAAGCTTTCTTT. Its protein is CASSMGTGNTEAFF.

This chain connects TRBV7-2 to TRBJ2-1, with a tentative D call TRBD2 (6 bases). The CDR3 length is 12 residues. Germline V gives CDR1 SGHTA, CDR2 FQGNSA. Trimming removed 3 bases from V and 9 bases from J, with 9 bases in between. This CDR3 is CASSFSGREQFF. CDR3 nucleotide sequence: TGTGCCAGCAGCTTTAGCGGCCGTGAGCAGTTCTTC.

V is TRBV5-1 and J is TRBJ2-5; TRBD1 agrees at 7 bases. The CDR3 is made up of 15 amino acids. The germline gives CDR1 SGHRS, CDR2 YFSETQ. Germline trimming cut 1 base from V and 5 bases from J; bases unmatched to any gene: 8. In nucleotides, the CDR3 is TGCGCCAGCAGCTTGTCCAGGGGGAGTCGCGAGACCCAGTACTTC. Residues: CASSLSRGSRETQYF.

On this clone: An end of the junction differs from the germline gene, which may be a read error. V and J are TRBV10-3 and TRBJ1-3; possible D gene TRBD1, 5 bases. This CDR3 has 15 amino acids. CDR1 and CDR2 from the germline V gene are ENHRY and SYGVKD. The CDR3 nucleotides are TGTACCATCAGTTTCGACAGAAGCTCTGGAAACACCATATATTTT. The encoded protein is CTISFDRSSGNTIYF.

The rearrangement joins TRBV4-1 to TRBJ1-6; D is ambiguous. The CDR3 has 13 residues. V lost 0 bases, J lost 8 bases, and 5 bases lay in between. The germline gives CDR1 MGHRA, CDR2 YSYEKL. Here the CDR3 reads CASSQDRDSPLHF. The CDR3 nucleotides are TGCGCCAGCAGCCAAGATCGGGATTCACCCCTCCACTTT.

The chain is built from TRBV5-4 and TRBJ2-1; perhaps TRBD2 as D (6 bases). The CDR3 spans 14 residues. CDR1 SGHNT and CDR2 YYREEE come from the germline V gene (reference sequence). V dropped 5 bases and J dropped 8 bases, with 17 bases sitting between them. The CDR3 spells CASRSGLPSDEQFF. CDR3 nucleotides: TGTGCCAGCAGGTCGGGACTGCCCTCGGATGAGCAGTTCTTC. Full variable domain (rest looked up from reference TRBV5-4 and TRBJ2-1): ETGVTQSPTHLIKTRGQQVTLRCSSQSGHNTVSWYQQALGQGPQFIFQYYREEENGRGNFPPRFSGLQFPNYSSELNVNALELDDSALYLCASRSGLPSDEQFFGPGTRLTVL.